Following are 10 T cell receptor beta chains from one sample sequenced in a study of T-cell memory formation after mild COVID-19. TCRdb fed the 5' RACE reads into MiXCR, producing one record per CDR3 protein. This sample has approximately 270,000 distinct CDR3 sequences, with around 15% found just once. Sequenced material: PBMCs or a T cell subset sorted from them (not recorded which). Source of these receptors: a man between 18 and 29 years old who had mild COVID-19 (a few samples of this study predate the infection). Cell type and time point are not known.

The rearrangement joins TRBV7-2 to TRBJ1-5, with D possibly TRBD1 on 6 matching bases. CDR1 and CDR2 (germline): SGHTA, FQGNSA. The CDR3 is 15 amino acids. V lost 5 bases to trimming and J lost 4 bases, with 15 bases between them. Here the CDR3 DNA reads TGTGCCAGCAGCGTAGGACAGCAACCAAATCAGCCCCAGCATTTT. Amino acid sequence: CASSVGQQPNQPQHF.

V gene TRBV4-3 combines with J gene TRBJ1-1; 8 nucleotides line up with TRBD1. The germline gives CDR1 LGHNA, CDR2 YSLEER. The CDR3 loop spans 18 amino acids. With V trimmed by 0 bases and J by 0 bases, 9 bases remained unmatched. CDR3 in amino acids: CASSQDVMDREMNTEAFF. CDR3 nucleotides: TGCGCCAGCAGCCAAGATGTCATGGACAGGGAAATGAACACTGAAGCTTTCTTT.

This clonotype was observed a handful of times. The rearrangement uses TRBV5-1 and TRBJ1-4; 8 positions agree with TRBD1. Germline CDR1 is SGHRS and CDR2 is YFSETQ. The CDR3 loop spans 14 amino acids. The V and J ends lost 3 bases and 4 bases, in that order; junction bases with no gene match: 2. The CDR3 region is CASSWTGLNEKLFF. CDR3 coding DNA: TGCGCCAGCAGCTGGACAGGGCTTAATGAAAAACTGTTTTTT. The variable domain in full, with the rest retrieved from reference TRBV5-1 and TRBJ1-4, is KAGVTQTPRYLIKTRGQQVTLSCSPISGHRSVSWYQQTPGQGLQFLFEYFSETQRNKGNFPGRFSGRQFSNSRSEMNVSTLELGDSALYLCASSWTGLNEKLFFGSGTQLSVL.

CDR3: CASSPGGELSGNTIYF. CDR3 nucleotides: TGTGCCAGCAGCCCCGGAGGGGAGCTCTCTGGAAACACCATATATTTT. The chain couples TRBV4-2 to TRBJ1-3; D perhaps matches TRBD1 (5 bases). V gave up 4 bases and J gave up 0 bases, with 13 bases separating them. Germline CDR1 and CDR2: LGHNA and YNFKEQ. The length of the CDR3 is 16 residues.

This clonotype has at least ten counts. The V call is TRBV6-5, the J call TRBJ1-1; D might be TRBD1 (6 bases). The length of the CDR3 is 15 residues. Germline lookup yields CDR1 MNHEY and CDR2 SVGAGI. The V gene lost 0 bases and the J gene lost 4 bases, with 12 bases spanning the gap. The CDR3 region has the DNA TGTGCCAGCAGTTACTCGGGGACAACGACCACTGAAGCTTTCTTT. It translates to CASSYSGTTTTEAFF.

In its sample, this clonotype was seen many times. The chain uses TRBV4-3 and TRBJ2-5, with D possibly TRBD2 on 6 matching bases. V lost 4 bases and J lost 0, with 6 bases in between. CDR1 is LGHNA, CDR2 YSLEER, per germline. CDR3 size: 13 residues. The CDR3 region has the DNA TGCGCCAGCAGCCGGGACTACCAAGAGACCCAGTACTTC. Its translation is CASSRDYQETQYF.

The chain employs TRBV27 and TRBJ1-1; D unresolved. Germline lookup yields CDR1 MNHEY and CDR2 SMNVEV (reference sequence). This CDR3 has 13 residues. V lost 4 bases and J lost 0, with 6 bases in between. In DNA, the CDR3 is TGTGCCAGCAGTTCTTGGATGAACACTGAAGCTTTCTTT. Protein: CASSSWMNTEAFF.

This clonotype turned up a few times. The chain couples TRBV19 to TRBJ2-1, with 14 bases aligning to TRBD2. Germline-derived CDR1 and CDR2 are LNHDA and SQIVND (reference sequence). This CDR3 region has 17 residues. Trimming removed 4 bases from V and 6 bases from J; junction bases left unmatched: 8. In nucleotides, the CDR3 is TGTGCCAGTAGTAGACTAGCGGGGGGGCTTGGGGGCAATGAGCAGTTCTTC. Translating gives CASSRLAGGLGGNEQFF.

This clonotype was recorded at least ten times. The V call is TRBV7-2, the J call TRBJ2-7; perhaps TRBD1 as D (7 bases). CDR3 length: 16 amino acids. The ends were cut back, 5 bases at V and 3 bases at J, with 20 bases in the middle. Per germline, CDR1 SGHTA and CDR2 FQGNSA. The CDR3 nucleotides read TGTGCCAGCAGCATCTATGCGGGACAGTGGGACTACGAGCAGTACTTC. It yields the protein CASSIYAGQWDYEQYF.

As for this clonotype: A read error may be the cause here, since a much bigger clone is one base away. V and J are TRBV12-3 or TRBV12-4 and TRBJ2-7; the D gene is possibly TRBD1 (6 bases). The V end lost 5 bases, the J end lost 2 bases, and 13 bases lay between the germline ends. The CDR3 has 14 amino acids. The CDR3, as DNA: TGTGCCAGCAGTCGCCAGGGGTACCCCTACGAGCAGTACTTC. Translated: CASSRQGYPYEQYF.